This passage covers 2 T cell receptor beta chains from one sample sequenced in a study of blood T cell repertoires in COVID-19. Method: immunoSEQ multiplex PCR; TCRdb's copy keeps in-frame clones and lacks some. The top ten hold 1.5% to 2% of the sample, which has around 330,000 clones, 70% to 90% seen once. Sequencing input: peripheral blood. The receptors stem from a woman aged 25 to 39 with COVID-19, enrolled during active disease.

V is TRBV28 and J is TRBJ1-6; D possibly corresponds to TRBD1 (5 bases). The CDR3 contains 13 residues. Germline V gene data show CDR1 as MDHEN and CDR2 as SYDVKM. The V and J ends lost 7 bases and 6 bases respectively, with 10 bases between them. CDR3 bases: TGTGCCAGCACAACAGGAGCTAATTCACCCCTCCACTTT. Translated, it gives CASTTGANSPLHF.

The chain uses TRBV19 and TRBJ2-3, with D possibly TRBD2 on 6 matching bases. The CDR3 sequence is 15 residues long. V was trimmed by 1 base and J by 2 bases, leaving 10 bases between them. Germline-derived CDR1 and CDR2 are LNHDA and SQIVND (reference sequence). The CDR3 loop is CASSIGEDYTDTQYF. CDR3 in DNA: TGTGCCAGTAGTATAGGTGAGGACTACACAGATACGCAGTATTTT.